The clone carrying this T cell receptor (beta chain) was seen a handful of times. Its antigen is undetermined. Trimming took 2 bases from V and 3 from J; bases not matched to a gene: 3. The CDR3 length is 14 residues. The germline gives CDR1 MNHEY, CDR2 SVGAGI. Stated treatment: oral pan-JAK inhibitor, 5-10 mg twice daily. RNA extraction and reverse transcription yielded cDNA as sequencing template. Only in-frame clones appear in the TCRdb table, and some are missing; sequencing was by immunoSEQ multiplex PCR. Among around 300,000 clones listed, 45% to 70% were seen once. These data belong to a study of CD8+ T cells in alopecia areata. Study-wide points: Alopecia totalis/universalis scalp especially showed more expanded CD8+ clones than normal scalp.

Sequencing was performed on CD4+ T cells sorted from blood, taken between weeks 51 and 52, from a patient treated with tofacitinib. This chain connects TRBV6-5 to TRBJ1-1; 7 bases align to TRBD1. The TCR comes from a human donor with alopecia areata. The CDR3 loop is CASSYVGTDTEAFF. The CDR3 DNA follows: TGTGCCAGCAGTTACGTAGGGACAGACACTGAAGCTTTCTTT.